Each of the 3 T cell receptor beta chains below was sequenced from the same sample in a study of CD8+ T cells in alopecia areata. Treatment reported: oral pan-JAK inhibitor, 5-10 mg twice daily. cDNA prepared by RNA extraction and subsequent reverse transcription served as the template for sequencing. TCRdb keeps only in-frame clones here, not all; method: immunoSEQ multiplex PCR. This sample carries around 190,000 clones, 45% to 65% of them seen once, and the ten largest clones take roughly 0.67%. The specimen was CD4+ T cells sorted from blood, collected at week 4, from a patient treated with tofacitinib. These receptors came from a human donor with alopecia areata.

The chain employs TRBV6-1 and TRBJ2-1; 8 bases are a match to TRBD1. The V gene's germline CDR1 is MNHNS and CDR2 SASEGT. Trimming cost V 3 bases and J 7 bases; bases outside gene matches: 5. There are 14 residues in the CDR3. CDR3: CASSDVTGGNEQFF. CDR3 DNA sequence: TGTGCCAGCAGTGACGTAACAGGGGGAAATGAGCAGTTCTTC.

This chain joins TRBV10-2 and TRBJ1-2; 10 positions agree with TRBD1. The CDR3 has 13 amino acids. The trim removed 4 bases at V and 8 bases at J, leaving 4 bases unmatched. Germline CDR1 is WSHSY and CDR2 is SAAADI. The CDR3 loop reads CASSVDRGLGYTF. CDR3 in DNA: TGCGCCAGCAGTGTGGACAGGGGGTTAGGCTACACCTTC.

This sequence joins TRBV29-1 and TRBJ2-5; TRBD2 aligns across 8 bases. Germline CDR1 SQVTM, CDR2 ANQGSEA. The CDR3 has 13 residues. Trimming took 8 bases from V and 5 from J; bases not matched to a gene: 10. CDR3 amino acids: CSSFPAGGETQYF. Written as DNA, the CDR3 is TGCAGCTCGTTCCCGGCGGGGGGTGAGACCCAGTACTTC.